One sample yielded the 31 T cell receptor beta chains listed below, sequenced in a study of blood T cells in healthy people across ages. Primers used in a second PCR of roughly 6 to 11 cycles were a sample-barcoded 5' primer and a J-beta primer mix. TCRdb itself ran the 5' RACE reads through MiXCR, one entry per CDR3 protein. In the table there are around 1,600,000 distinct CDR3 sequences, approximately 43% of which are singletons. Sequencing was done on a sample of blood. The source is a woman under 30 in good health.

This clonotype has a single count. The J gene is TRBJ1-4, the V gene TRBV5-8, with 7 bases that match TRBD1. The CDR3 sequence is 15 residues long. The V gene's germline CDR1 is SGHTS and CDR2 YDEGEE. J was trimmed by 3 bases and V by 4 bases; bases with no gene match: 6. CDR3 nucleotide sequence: TGTGCCAGCAGCACAAGACAGGGACCTAATGAAAAACTGTTTTTT. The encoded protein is CASSTRQGPNEKLFF.

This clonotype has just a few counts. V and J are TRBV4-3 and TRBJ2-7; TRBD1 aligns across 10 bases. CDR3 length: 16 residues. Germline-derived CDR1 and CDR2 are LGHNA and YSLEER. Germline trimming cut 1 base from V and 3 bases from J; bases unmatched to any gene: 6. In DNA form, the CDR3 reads TGCGCCAGCAGCCAAGTTTCCGGGACAGGGGTCTACGAGCAGTACTTC. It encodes CASSQVSGTGVYEQYF.

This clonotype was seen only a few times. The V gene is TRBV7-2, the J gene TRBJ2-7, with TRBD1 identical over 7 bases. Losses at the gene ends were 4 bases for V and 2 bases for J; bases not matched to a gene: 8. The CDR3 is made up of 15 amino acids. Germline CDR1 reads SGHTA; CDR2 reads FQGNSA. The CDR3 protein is CASSSGDSVAYEQYF. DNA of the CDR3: TGTGCCAGCAGCTCCGGGGACAGTGTTGCCTACGAGCAGTACTTC.

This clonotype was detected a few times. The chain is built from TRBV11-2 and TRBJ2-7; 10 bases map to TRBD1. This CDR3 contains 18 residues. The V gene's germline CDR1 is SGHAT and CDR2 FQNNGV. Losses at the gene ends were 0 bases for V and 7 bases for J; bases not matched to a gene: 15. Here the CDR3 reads CASSLDRRVDRGLVEQYF. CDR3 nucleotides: TGTGCCAGCAGCTTAGATCGGAGGGTAGACAGGGGGCTAGTTGAGCAGTACTTC.

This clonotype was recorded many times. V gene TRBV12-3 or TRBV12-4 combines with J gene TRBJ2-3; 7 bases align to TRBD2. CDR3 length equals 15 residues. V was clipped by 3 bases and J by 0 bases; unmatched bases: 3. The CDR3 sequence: CASSLRGSSTDTQYF. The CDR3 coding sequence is TGTGCCAGCAGTTTGCGGGGGTCGAGCACAGATACGCAGTATTTT.

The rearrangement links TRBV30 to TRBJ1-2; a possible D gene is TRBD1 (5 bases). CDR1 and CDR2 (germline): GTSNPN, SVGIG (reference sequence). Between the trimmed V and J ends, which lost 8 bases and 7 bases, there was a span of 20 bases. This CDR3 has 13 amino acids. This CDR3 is CAEDYQGSRGYTF. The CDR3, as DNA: TGTGCCGAGGACTACCAGGGTTCGCGTGGCTACACCTTC.

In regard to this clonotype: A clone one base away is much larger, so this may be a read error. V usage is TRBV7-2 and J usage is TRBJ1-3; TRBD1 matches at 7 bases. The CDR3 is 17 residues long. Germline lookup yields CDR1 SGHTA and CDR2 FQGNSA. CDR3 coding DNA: TGTGTCAGCAGCTTAGTTGGGACAGCCAACTCTGGAAACACCATATATTTT. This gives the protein CVSSLVGTANSGNTIYF.

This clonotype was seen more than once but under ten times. The CDR3 region is CSVGLAGGHEQYF. CDR3 nucleotides: TGCAGCGTGGGACTAGCGGGGGGTCACGAGCAGTACTTC. V is TRBV29-1 and J is TRBJ2-7; 15 bases agree with TRBD2. CDR1 SQVTM and CDR2 ANQGSEA come from the germline V gene. This CDR3 has 13 residues. Trimming took 6 bases from V and 5 from J; bases not matched to a gene: 2.

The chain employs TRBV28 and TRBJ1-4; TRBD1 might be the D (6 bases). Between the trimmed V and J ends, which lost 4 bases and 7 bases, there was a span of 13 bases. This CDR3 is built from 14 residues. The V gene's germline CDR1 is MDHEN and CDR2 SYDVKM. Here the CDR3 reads CASSSSGGLEKLFF. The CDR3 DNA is TGTGCCAGCAGTTCGTCCGGGGGGCTTGAAAAACTGTTTTTT. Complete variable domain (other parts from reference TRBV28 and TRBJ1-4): DVKVTQSSRYLVKRTGEKVFLECVQDMDHENMFWYRQDPGLGLRLIYFSYDVKMKEKGDIPEGYSVSREKKERFSLILESASTNQTSMYLCASSSSGGLEKLFFGSGTQLSVL.

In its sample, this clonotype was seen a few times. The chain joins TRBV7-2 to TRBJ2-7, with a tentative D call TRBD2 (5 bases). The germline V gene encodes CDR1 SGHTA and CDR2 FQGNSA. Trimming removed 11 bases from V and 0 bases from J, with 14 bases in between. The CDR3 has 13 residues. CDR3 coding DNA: TGTGCCTGCGCACCGGGGAGCTCCTACGAGCAGTACTTC. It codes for CACAPGSSYEQYF.

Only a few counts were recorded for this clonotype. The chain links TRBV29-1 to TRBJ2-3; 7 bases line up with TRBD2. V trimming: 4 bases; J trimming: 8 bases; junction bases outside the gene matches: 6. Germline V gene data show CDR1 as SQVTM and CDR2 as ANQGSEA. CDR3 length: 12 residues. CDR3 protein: CSVGEGWSTQYF. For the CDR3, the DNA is TGCAGCGTTGGGGAGGGGTGGAGTACGCAGTATTTT.

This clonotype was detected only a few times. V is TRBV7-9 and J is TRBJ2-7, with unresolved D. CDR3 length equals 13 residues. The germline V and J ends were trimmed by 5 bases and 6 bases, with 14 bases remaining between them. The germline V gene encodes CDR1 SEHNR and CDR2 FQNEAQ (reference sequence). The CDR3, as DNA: TGTGCCAGCAGCCTATTCAGTAACGGCGAGCAGTACTTC. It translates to CASSLFSNGEQYF.

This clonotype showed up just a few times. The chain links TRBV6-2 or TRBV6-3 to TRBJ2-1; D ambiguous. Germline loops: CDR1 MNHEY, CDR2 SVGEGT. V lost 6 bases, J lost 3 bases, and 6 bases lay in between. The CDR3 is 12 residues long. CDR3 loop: CASREHYNEQFF. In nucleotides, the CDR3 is TGTGCCAGCAGGGAACACTACAATGAGCAGTTCTTC.

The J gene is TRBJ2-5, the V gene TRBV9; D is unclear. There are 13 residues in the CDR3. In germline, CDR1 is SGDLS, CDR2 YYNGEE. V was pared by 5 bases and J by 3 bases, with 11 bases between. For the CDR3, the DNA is TGTGCCAGCAGTTGGGATACGGAAGAGACCCAGTACTTC. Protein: CASSWDTEETQYF.

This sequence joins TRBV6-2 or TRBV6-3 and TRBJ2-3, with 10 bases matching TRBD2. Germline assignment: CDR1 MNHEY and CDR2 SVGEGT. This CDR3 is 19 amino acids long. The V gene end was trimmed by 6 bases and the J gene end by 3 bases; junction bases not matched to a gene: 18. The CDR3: CASSLLLKRGGLKTDTQYF. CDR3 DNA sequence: TGTGCCAGCAGCCTCCTTTTGAAGCGGGGGGGCTTAAAGACAGATACGCAGTATTTT.

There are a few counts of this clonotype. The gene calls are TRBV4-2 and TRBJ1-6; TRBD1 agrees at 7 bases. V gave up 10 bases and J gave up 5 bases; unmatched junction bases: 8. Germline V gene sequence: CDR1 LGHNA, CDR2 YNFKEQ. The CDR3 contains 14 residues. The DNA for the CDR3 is TGTGCCATTTTCCGGGACAGCGATAATTCACCCCTCCACTTT. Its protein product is CAIFRDSDNSPLHF.

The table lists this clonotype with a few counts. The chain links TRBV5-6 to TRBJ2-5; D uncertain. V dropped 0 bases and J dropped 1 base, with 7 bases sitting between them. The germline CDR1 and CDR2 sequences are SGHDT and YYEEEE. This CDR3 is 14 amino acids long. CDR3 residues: CASSLDPTQETQYF. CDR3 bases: TGTGCCAGCAGCTTGGACCCGACCCAAGAGACCCAGTACTTC. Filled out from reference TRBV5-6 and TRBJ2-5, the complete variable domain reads DAGVTQSPTHLIKTRGQQVTLRCSPKSGHDTVSWYQQALGQGPQFIFQYYEEEERQRGNFPDRFSGHQFPNYSSELNVNALLLGDSALYLCASSLDPTQETQYFGPGTRLLVL.

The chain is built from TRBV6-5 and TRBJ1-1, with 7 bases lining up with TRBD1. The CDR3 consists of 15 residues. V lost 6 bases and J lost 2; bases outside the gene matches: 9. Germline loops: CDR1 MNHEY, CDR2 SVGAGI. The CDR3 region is CASSSYGTVNTEAFF. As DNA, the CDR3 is TGTGCCAGCAGCTCATACGGGACAGTAAACACTGAAGCTTTCTTT.

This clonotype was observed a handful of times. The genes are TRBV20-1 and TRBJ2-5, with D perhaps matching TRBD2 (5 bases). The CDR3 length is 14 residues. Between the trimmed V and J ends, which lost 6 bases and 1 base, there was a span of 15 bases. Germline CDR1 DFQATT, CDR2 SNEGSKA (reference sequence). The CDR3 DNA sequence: TGCAGTGCGTGGAGGAGCGGTCTCCAAGAGACCCAGTACTTC. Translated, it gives CSAWRSGLQETQYF.

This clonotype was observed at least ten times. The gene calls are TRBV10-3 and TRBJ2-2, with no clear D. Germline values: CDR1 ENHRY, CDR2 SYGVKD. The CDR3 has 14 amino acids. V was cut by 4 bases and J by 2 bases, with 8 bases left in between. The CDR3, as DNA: TGTGCCATCAGTGTGACAACCAACACCGGGGAGCTGTTTTTT. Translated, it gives CAISVTTNTGELFF.

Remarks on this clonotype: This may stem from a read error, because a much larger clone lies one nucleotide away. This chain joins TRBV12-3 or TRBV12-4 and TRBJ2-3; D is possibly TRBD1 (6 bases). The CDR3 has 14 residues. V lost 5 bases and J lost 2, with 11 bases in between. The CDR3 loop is CASSVDRPTDTQYF. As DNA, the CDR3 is TGTGCCAGCAGTGTAGACAGGCCCACAGATACGCAGTATTTT.

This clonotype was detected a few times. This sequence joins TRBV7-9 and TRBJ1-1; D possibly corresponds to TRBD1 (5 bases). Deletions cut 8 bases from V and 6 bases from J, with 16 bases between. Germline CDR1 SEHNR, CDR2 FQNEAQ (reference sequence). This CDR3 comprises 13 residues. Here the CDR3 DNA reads TGTGCCAGCCTCATTACGGGGGAGTCTGAAGCTTTCTTT. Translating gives CASLITGESEAFF.

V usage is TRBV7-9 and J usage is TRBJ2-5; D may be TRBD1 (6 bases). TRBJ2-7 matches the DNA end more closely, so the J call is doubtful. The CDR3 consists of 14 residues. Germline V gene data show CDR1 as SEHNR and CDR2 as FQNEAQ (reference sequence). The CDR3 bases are TGTGCCAGCAGCTTTGGACAGCCGCCCAACGAGCAGTACTTC. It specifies CASSFGQPPNEQYF.

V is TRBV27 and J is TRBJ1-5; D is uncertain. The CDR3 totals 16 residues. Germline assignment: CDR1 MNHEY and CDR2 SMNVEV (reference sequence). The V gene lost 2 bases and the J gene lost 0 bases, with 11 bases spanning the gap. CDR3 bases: TGTGCCAGCAGTTTAACGCAAACTGCTAGCAATCAGCCCCAGCATTTT. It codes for CASSLTQTASNQPQHF.

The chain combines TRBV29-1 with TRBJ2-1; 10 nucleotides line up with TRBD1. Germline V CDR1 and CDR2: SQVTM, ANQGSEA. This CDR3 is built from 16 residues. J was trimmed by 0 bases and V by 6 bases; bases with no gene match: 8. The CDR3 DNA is TGCAGCGTACTCAGGACAGGGGGTAGCTCCTACAATGAGCAGTTCTTC. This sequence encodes CSVLRTGGSSYNEQFF.

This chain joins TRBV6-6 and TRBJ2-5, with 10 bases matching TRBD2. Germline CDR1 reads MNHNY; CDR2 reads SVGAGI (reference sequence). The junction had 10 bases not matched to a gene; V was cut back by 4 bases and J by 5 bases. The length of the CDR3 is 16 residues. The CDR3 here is CASSFLASGSTETQYF. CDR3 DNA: TGTGCCAGCAGTTTTTTAGCTAGCGGGAGTACGGAGACCCAGTACTTC.

The CDR3 is CASSLNRLDDTQYF. Written as DNA, the CDR3 is TGTGCCAGCAGCCTGAACCGACTAGACGATACGCAGTATTTT. The rearrangement joins TRBV7-9 to TRBJ2-3; maybe TRBD2 (6 bases). Germline lookup yields CDR1 SEHNR and CDR2 FQNEAQ (reference sequence). This CDR3 contains 14 residues. V lost 5 bases to trimming and J lost 6 bases, with 15 bases between them.

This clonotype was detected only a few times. CDR3: CASGSPSKNIQYF. In DNA, the CDR3 is TGTGCTAGTGGTTCCCCGTCCAAAAACATTCAGTACTTC. The chain has TRBV12-5 and TRBJ2-4, with no clear D. CDR1 LGHNT and CDR2 FRNRAP come from the germline V gene. V gave up 4 bases and J gave up 2 bases, with 6 bases separating them. CDR3 length equals 13 residues. Based on the CDR3 plus reference TRBV12-5 and TRBJ2-4, the full variable domain is DARVTQTPRHKVTEMGQEVTMRCQPILGHNTVFWYRQTMMQGLELLAYFRNRAPLDDSGMPKDRFSAEMPDATLATLKIQPSEPRDSAVYFCASGSPSKNIQYFGAGTRLSVL.

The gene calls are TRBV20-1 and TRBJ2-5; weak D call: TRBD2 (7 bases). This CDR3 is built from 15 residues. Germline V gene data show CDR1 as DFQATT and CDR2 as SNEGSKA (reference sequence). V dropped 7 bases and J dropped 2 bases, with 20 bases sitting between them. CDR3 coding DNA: TGCAGTGGCCGAGGGAGGGGGGGATATCAAGAGACCCAGTACTTC. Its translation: CSGRGRGGYQETQYF.

The CDR3 DNA is TGTGCTAGTGGTTGGGGGAGGGGACAGGGGAGGGTGAATGAGCAGTTCTTC. This sequence encodes CASGWGRGQGRVNEQFF. The chain links TRBV12-5 to TRBJ2-1; 10 bases match TRBD1. V was clipped by 4 bases and J by 7 bases; unmatched bases: 13. The CDR3 contains 17 residues. Germline V gives CDR1 LGHNT, CDR2 FRNRAP.

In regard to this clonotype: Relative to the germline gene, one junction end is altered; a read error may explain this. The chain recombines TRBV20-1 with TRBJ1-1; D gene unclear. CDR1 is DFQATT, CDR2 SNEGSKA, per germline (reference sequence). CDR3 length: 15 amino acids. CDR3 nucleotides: TGCGGTGCTAGTTTGGATTTTAGGGTCGGCACTGAAGCTTTCTTT. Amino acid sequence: CGASLDFRVGTEAFF.